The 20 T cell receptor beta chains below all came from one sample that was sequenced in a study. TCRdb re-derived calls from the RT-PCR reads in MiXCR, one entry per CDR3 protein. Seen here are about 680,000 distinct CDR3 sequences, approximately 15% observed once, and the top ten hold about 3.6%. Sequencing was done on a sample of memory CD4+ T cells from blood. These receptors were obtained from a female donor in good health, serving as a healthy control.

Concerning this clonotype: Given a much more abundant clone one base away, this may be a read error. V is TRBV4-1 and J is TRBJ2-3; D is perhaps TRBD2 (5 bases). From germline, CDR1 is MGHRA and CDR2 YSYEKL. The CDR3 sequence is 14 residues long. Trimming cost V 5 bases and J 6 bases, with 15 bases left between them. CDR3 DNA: TGCGCCAGCAGCGGTATTAGCGTAGTCGATACGCAGTATTTT. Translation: CASSGISVVDTQYF.

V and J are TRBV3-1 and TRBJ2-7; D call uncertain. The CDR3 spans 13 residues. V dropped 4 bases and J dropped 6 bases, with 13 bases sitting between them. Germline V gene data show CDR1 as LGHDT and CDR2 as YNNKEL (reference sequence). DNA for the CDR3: TGTGCCAGCAGCCTGGCAGGCACTGTCGAGCAGTACTTC. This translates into CASSLAGTVEQYF.

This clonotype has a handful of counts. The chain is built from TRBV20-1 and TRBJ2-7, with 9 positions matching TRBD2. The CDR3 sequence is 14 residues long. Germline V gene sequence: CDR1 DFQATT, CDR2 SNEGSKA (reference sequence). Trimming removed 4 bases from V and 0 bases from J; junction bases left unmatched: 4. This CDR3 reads CSATTSGYSYEQYF. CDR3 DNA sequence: TGCAGTGCTACGACTAGCGGCTACTCCTACGAGCAGTACTTC.

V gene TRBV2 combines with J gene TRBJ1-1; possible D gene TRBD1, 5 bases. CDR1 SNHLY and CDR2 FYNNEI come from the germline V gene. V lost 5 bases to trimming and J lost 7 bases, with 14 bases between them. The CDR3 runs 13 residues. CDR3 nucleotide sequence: TGTGCCAGCAGTCCCGAAGGGGACCTTGAAGCTTTCTTT. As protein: CASSPEGDLEAFF.

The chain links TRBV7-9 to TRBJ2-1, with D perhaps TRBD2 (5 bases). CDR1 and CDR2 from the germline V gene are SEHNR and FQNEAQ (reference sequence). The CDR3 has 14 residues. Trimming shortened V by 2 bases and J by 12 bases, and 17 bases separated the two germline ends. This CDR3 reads CASSLSELLGGQFF. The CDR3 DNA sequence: TGTGCCAGCAGCTTAAGTGAACTCCTAGGAGGGCAGTTCTTC.

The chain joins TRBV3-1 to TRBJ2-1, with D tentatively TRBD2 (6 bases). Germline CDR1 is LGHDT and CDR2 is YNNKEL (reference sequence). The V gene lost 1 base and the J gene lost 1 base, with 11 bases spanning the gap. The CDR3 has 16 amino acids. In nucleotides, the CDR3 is TGTGCCAGCAGCCAAGGGCGGGATCATTCCTACAATGAGCAGTTCTTC. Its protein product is CASSQGRDHSYNEQFF.

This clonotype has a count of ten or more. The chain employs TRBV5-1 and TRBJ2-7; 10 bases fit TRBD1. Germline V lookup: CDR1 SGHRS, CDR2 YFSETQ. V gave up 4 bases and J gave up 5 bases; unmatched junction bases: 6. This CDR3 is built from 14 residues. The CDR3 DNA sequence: TGCGCCAGCAGCCCTCAGACAGGGGGCAACGAGCAGTACTTC. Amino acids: CASSPQTGGNEQYF.

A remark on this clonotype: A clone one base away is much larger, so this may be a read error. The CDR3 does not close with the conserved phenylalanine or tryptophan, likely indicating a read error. The CDR3 nucleotides are TGTGCCACCAGCAGAGCGTCGAGCAGGCAGTACATC. It codes for CATSRASSRQYI. The V call is TRBV15, the J call TRBJ2-7; D is unclear. The V and J ends lost 1 base and 9 bases respectively, with 10 bases between them. The CDR3 contains 12 residues. Germline V CDR1 and CDR2: LNHNV, YYDKDF (reference sequence).

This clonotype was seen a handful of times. CDR3 amino acids: CSARRSGNTGELFF. CDR3 DNA sequence: TGCAGTGCTAGGCGTAGCGGGAACACCGGGGAGCTGTTTTTT. The chain combines TRBV20-1 with TRBJ2-2, with D perhaps matching TRBD2 (6 bases). V dropped 3 bases and J dropped 1 base, with 9 bases sitting between them. Germline loops: CDR1 DFQATT, CDR2 SNEGSKA (reference sequence). CDR3 length: 14 residues.

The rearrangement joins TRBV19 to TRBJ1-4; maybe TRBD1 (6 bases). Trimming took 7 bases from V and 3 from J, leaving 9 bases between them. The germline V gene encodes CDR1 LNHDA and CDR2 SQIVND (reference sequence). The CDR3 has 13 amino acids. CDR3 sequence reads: CASKGVANEKLFF. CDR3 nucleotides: TGTGCCAGTAAGGGGGTGGCTAATGAAAAACTGTTTTTT.

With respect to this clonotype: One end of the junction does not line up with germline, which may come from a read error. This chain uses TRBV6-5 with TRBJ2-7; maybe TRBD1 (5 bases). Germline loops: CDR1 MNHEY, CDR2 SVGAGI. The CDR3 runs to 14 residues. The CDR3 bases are TGTGCCAGCAGCCGCGGTCAGGGATTTTACGAGAAGTACTTC. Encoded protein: CASSRGQGFYEKYF.

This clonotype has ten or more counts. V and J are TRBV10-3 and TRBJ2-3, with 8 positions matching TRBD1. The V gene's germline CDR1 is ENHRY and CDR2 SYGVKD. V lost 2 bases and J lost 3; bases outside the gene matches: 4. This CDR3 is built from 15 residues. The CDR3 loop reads CAISEEQGGTDTQYF. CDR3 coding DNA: TGTGCCATCAGTGAGGAACAGGGGGGAACAGATACGCAGTATTTT.

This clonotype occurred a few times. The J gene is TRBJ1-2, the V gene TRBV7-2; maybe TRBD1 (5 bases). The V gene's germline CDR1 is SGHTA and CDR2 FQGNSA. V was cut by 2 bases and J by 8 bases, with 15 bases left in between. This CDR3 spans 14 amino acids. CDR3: CASSLRGNRNGYTF. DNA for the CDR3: TGTGCCAGCAGCTTACGGGGCAATCGGAACGGCTACACCTTC.

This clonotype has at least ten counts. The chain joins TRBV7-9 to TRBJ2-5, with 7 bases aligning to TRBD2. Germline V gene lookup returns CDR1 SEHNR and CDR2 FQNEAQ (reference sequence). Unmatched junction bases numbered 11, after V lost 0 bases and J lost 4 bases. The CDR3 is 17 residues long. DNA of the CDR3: TGTGCCAGCAGCTTAGCCACAGCATGGGGGGGAGGAGAGACCCAGTACTTC. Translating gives CASSLATAWGGGETQYF. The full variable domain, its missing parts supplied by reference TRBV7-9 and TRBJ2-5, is DTGVSQNPRHKITKRGQNVTFRCDPISEHNRLYWYRQTLGQGPEFLTYFQNEAQLEKSRLLSDRFSAERPKGSFSTLEIQRTEQGDSAMYLCASSLATAWGGGETQYFGPGTRLLVL.

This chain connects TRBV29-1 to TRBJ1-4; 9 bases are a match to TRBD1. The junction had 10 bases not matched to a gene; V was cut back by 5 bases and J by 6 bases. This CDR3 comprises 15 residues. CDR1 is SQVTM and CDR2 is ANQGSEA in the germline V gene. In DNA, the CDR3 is TGCAGCGTTCGGACAGGGGTGGGCGTAGATGAAAAACTGTTTTTT. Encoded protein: CSVRTGVGVDEKLFF.

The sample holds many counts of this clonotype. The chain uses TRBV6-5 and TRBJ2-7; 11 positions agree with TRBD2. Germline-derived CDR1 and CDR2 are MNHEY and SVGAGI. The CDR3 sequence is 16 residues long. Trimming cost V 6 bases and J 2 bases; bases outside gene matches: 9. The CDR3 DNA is TGTGCCAGCAGGTCAGGACTAGCGGGTGCCACCTACGAGCAGTACTTC. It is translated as CASRSGLAGATYEQYF.

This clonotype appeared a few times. CDR3 DNA: TGTGCCATCAAATCGACAGGCGAGAATTTGGGGCAGTACTTC. Amino acid sequence: CAIKSTGENLGQYF. The chain employs TRBV10-3 and TRBJ2-7, with D perhaps TRBD1 (6 bases). CDR1 is ENHRY, CDR2 SYGVKD, per germline. The germline V and J ends were trimmed by 7 bases and 9 bases, with 22 bases remaining between them. The CDR3 covers 14 residues.

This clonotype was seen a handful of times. In nucleotides, the CDR3 is TGTGCCAGCAGTTTTTCTAGGGGGGCTGGCGAAGCTTTCTTT. It encodes CASSFSRGAGEAFF. The chain is built from TRBV27 and TRBJ1-1, with D perhaps matching TRBD1 (6 bases). Between the trimmed V and J ends, which lost 3 bases and 8 bases, there was a span of 16 bases. Germline V lookup: CDR1 MNHEY, CDR2 SMNVEV (reference sequence). This CDR3 has 14 amino acids.

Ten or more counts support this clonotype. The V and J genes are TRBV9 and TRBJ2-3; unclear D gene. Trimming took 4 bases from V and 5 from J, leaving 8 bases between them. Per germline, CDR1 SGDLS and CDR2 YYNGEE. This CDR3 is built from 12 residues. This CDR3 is CASSTDVDTQYF. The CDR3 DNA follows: TGTGCCAGCAGCACAGATGTAGATACGCAGTATTTT.

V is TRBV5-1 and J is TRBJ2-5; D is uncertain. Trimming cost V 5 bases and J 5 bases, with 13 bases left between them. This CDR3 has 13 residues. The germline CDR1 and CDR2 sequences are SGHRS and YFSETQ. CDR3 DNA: TGCGCCAGCAGACCTTTCCCCGGGGAGACCCAGTACTTC. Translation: CASRPFPGETQYF.